One and the same sample provided the 15 T cell receptor beta chains below, sequenced in a study of cytomegalovirus exposure and HLA in healthy donors. Researchers ran the PCR with 60 Vbeta and 13 Jbeta primers. Libraries were prepared by immunoSEQ multiplex PCR; TCRdb keeps only in-frame clonotypes and omits some of them. The sample carries 100,000 to 150,000 clones, 81% recorded once. The source material was PBMCs. These receptors all stem from a man between 18 and 29 years old in good health and CMV-seronegative.

The chain carries TRBV18 and TRBJ2-2, with a tentative D call TRBD2 (5 bases). Germline loops: CDR1 KGHSH, CDR2 LQKENI. Between the trimmed V and J ends, which lost 0 bases and 5 bases, there was a span of 22 bases. This CDR3 is built from 19 residues. CDR3 in DNA: TGTGCCAGCTCACCACCGTGGGAGACACAGCATCAACCGACCGGGGAGCTGTTTTTT. This sequence encodes CASSPPWETQHQPTGELFF.

The V and J genes are TRBV6-5 and TRBJ1-2; the D gene is possibly TRBD1 (5 bases). V was pared by 4 bases and J by 4 bases, with 7 bases between. CDR1 MNHEY and CDR2 SVGAGI come from the germline V gene. This CDR3 comprises 12 residues. The CDR3 coding sequence is TGTGCCAGCAGTTCTACAGGCTATGGCTACACCTTC. Protein: CASSSTGYGYTF.

This rearrangement joins TRBV19 to TRBJ2-7, with TRBD2 identical over 9 bases. V shed 6 bases, J shed 1 base, and the junction held 7 bases outside the gene matches. CDR1 is LNHDA, CDR2 SQIVND, per germline (reference sequence). The CDR3 consists of 15 residues. Written as DNA, the CDR3 is TGTGCCAGTAGGGATCCAGCGGGGGGTTCCTACGAGCAGTACTTC. Translation: CASRDPAGGSYEQYF.

The V and J genes are TRBV15 and TRBJ2-7, with 8 bases fitting TRBD1. From germline, CDR1 is LNHNV and CDR2 YYDKDF (reference sequence). This CDR3 region has 15 residues. The V segment lost 0 bases and the J segment 3 bases; nucleotides outside the gene matches: 4. CDR3 amino acids: CATSRDAQGGYEQYF. DNA for the CDR3: TGTGCCACCAGCAGAGATGCACAGGGGGGCTACGAGCAGTACTTC.

The chain employs TRBV2 and TRBJ2-5; TRBD2 agrees at 7 bases. The J call may be incorrect, as the DNA end agrees better with TRBJ2-7. Germline CDR1 is SNHLY and CDR2 is FYNNEI. This CDR3 spans 12 amino acids. CDR3 DNA sequence: TGTGCCAGCAGTACTAGCGTCTACGAGCAGTACTTC. Encoded protein: CASSTSVYEQYF.

The rearrangement links TRBV5-4 to TRBJ2-2, with TRBD1 matching over 7 bases. The CDR3 length is 14 residues. The V gene's germline CDR1 is SGHNT and CDR2 YYREEE (reference sequence). The junction had 6 bases not matched to a gene; V was cut back by 4 bases and J by 6 bases. CDR3 sequence reads: CASSLKTGPGELFF. Here the CDR3 DNA reads TGTGCCAGCAGCCTTAAGACAGGGCCCGGGGAGCTGTTTTTT.

The chain links TRBV2 to TRBJ1-1; 8 bases map to TRBD1. The CDR3 is 14 amino acids. Germline-derived CDR1 and CDR2 are SNHLY and FYNNEI. V was pared by 7 bases and J by 1 base, with 5 bases of the junction left unmatched. CDR3 residues: CASTSGTGNTEAFF. DNA for the CDR3: TGTGCCAGCACTTCCGGGACAGGGAACACTGAAGCTTTCTTT.

This chain connects TRBV6-6 to TRBJ1-1; no clear D gene. V was clipped by 7 bases and J by 6 bases, with 15 bases between them. This CDR3 has 13 residues. From germline, CDR1 is MNHNY and CDR2 SVGAGI (reference sequence). This CDR3 is CASISRGRPEAFF. CDR3 in DNA: TGTGCCAGCATCTCAAGAGGGAGGCCTGAAGCTTTCTTT.

The chain couples TRBV15 to TRBJ1-5; D might be TRBD1 (5 bases). The CDR3 is 16 amino acids. V was trimmed by 5 bases and J by 7 bases, leaving 21 bases between them. CDR1 LNHNV and CDR2 YYDKDF come from the germline V gene (reference sequence). The CDR3 reads CATSPARTSLRQPQHF. The CDR3 coding sequence is TGTGCCACCAGCCCCGCCCGGACAAGTTTACGACAGCCCCAGCATTTT. Using reference TRBV15 and TRBJ1-5 for the parts outside the CDR3, the full variable domain is DAMVIQNPRYQVTQFGKPVTLSCSQTLNHNVMYWYQQKSSQAPKLLFHYYDKDFNNEADTPDNFQSRRPNTSFCFLDIRSPGLGDTAMYLCATSPARTSLRQPQHFGDGTRLSIL.

This clone was observed a handful of times. V is TRBV4-1 and J is TRBJ1-5, with D maybe TRBD1 (6 bases). The CDR3 spans 14 residues. CDR1 is MGHRA and CDR2 is YSYEKL in the germline V gene. Deletions cut 1 base from V and 6 bases from J, with 10 bases between. The CDR3 DNA is TGCGCCAGCAGCCAAGCAGGGGCTGGTCAGCCCCAGCATTTT. Translating gives CASSQAGAGQPQHF.

A few counts support this clone. This rearrangement joins TRBV15 to TRBJ2-5; 10 nucleotides match TRBD2. With V trimmed by 3 bases and J by 2 bases, 12 bases remained unmatched. This CDR3 has 18 residues. Germline CDR1 reads LNHNV; CDR2 reads YYDKDF (reference sequence). The CDR3 region has the DNA TGTGCCACCAGCAGCTACTTGACTAGCGGGCCTGGACAAGAGACCCAGTACTTC. This sequence encodes CATSSYLTSGPGQETQYF.

The V and J genes are TRBV6-6 and TRBJ1-4; D is ambiguous. V lost 0 bases and J lost 4, with 12 bases in between. The CDR3 consists of 16 residues. In germline, CDR1 is MNHNY, CDR2 SVGAGI (reference sequence). The CDR3 sequence: CASSYSPQAFNEKLFF. Here the CDR3 DNA reads TGTGCCAGCAGTTACTCTCCGCAGGCGTTTAATGAAAAACTGTTTTTT.

The chain couples TRBV7-8 to TRBJ1-4; TRBD1 matches 9 bases. The V and J ends lost 5 bases and 8 bases, in that order; junction bases with no gene match: 9. CDR3 length equals 15 residues. Germline loops: CDR1 SGHVS, CDR2 FQNEAQ. The CDR3 region has the DNA TGTGCCAGCAGCGCTCACAGGGGGCCGGGGGAAAAACTGTTTTTT. Residues: CASSAHRGPGEKLFF.

The chain uses TRBV6-5 and TRBJ1-1; TRBD1 aligns across 7 bases. Germline loops: CDR1 MNHEY, CDR2 SVGAGI. The junction had 16 bases not matched to a gene; V was cut back by 7 bases and J by 11 bases. The CDR3 loop spans 14 amino acids. In nucleotides, the CDR3 is TGTGCCAGCACCAGAACGGGACAGCTCTTTGGGGCTTTCTTT. It yields the protein CASTRTGQLFGAFF.

This clone was picked up one time. This rearrangement joins TRBV27 to TRBJ2-7; D perhaps matches TRBD2 (6 bases). This CDR3 is 14 amino acids long. Germline values: CDR1 MNHEY, CDR2 SMNVEV (reference sequence). Trimming took off 6 bases at V and 0 bases at J, with 12 bases between the two ends. The CDR3 loop reads CASRTGGNSYEQYF. The CDR3 DNA sequence: TGTGCCAGCAGAACGGGCGGGAACTCCTACGAGCAGTACTTC.